Shown below are 12 T cell receptor beta chains from a single sample sequenced in a study of beta chain features in type 1 diabetes. All of the isolated RNA was reverse transcribed, so expressed TCRB transcripts were sequenced. The table came from immunoSEQ multiplex PCR; TCRdb's copy has only in-frame clones and leaves some out. The sample carries about 250,000 clones, roughly 15% recorded once. Material for sequencing was naive CD4+ T cells from blood. All receptors come from a woman aged 35 to 49 in good health.

This chain joins TRBV5-6 and TRBJ2-2; 10 nucleotides match TRBD2. The CDR3 covers 19 residues. CDR1 SGHDT and CDR2 YYEEEE come from the germline V gene. With 3 bases clipped from V and 0 bases from J, the junction kept 11 bases outside the gene matches. The CDR3 DNA sequence: TGTGCCAGCAGCTGGCTAGCGGGGGACCGACGGGCGAACACCGGGGAGCTGTTTTTT. It is translated as CASSWLAGDRRANTGELFF.

The rearrangement uses TRBV13 and TRBJ2-7, with 9 bases matching TRBD1. Germline V gene lookup returns CDR1 PRHDT and CDR2 FYEKMQ (reference sequence). The length of the CDR3 is 15 residues. Losses at the gene ends were 5 bases for V and 2 bases for J; bases not matched to a gene: 7. The CDR3 is CASSHRGRGAYEQYF. Here the CDR3 DNA reads TGTGCCAGCAGCCACAGGGGGCGCGGTGCCTACGAGCAGTACTTC.

The CDR3 sequence is CASSRESINYGYTF. The DNA of the CDR3 is TGTGCCAGCAGCCGCGAAAGCATTAACTATGGCTACACCTTC. V is TRBV11-2 and J is TRBJ1-2; no clear D. Germline V gene lookup returns CDR1 SGHAT and CDR2 FQNNGV. The CDR3 spans 14 residues. The V gene lost 5 bases and the J gene lost 1 base, with 11 bases spanning the gap.

This clone turned up a few times. This sequence joins TRBV19 and TRBJ1-2, with a weak D call TRBD1 (6 bases). V was shortened by 3 bases and J by 4 bases, with 12 bases between the two germline ends. Looked up from germline, CDR1 is LNHDA and CDR2 is SQIVND (reference sequence). The CDR3 length is 14 residues. The CDR3 reads CASSIRTVLYGYTF. The CDR3 region has the DNA TGTGCCAGTAGTATTAGGACAGTCCTCTATGGCTACACCTTC.

In its sample, this clone was seen a few times. V gene TRBV5-6 combines with J gene TRBJ1-5, with 8 bases fitting TRBD1. The ends lost 2 bases at V and 3 bases at J; junction bases unmatched: 4. Per the germline V gene, CDR1 is SGHDT and CDR2 is YYEEEE. The CDR3 consists of 15 residues. CDR3 in amino acids: CASSLRDRTNQPQHF. In DNA form, the CDR3 reads TGTGCCAGCAGCTTAAGGGACAGGACCAATCAGCCCCAGCATTTT.

J is TRBJ1-1 and V is TRBV2, with unresolved D. The CDR3 loop spans 14 amino acids. CDR1 is SNHLY, CDR2 FYNNEI, per germline. The germline V and J ends were trimmed by 6 bases and 5 bases, with 16 bases remaining between them. In DNA form, the CDR3 reads TGTGCCAGCAGGGAGCGGCTACCAGGTACTGAAGCTTTCTTT. It yields the protein CASRERLPGTEAFF.

This clone came up many times. This chain uses TRBV7-9 with TRBJ2-5, with D possibly being TRBD2 (5 bases). CDR1 is SEHNR, CDR2 FQNEAQ, per germline (reference sequence). V lost 2 bases and J 5 bases, leaving 6 bases between the germline ends. The CDR3 extends over 12 amino acids. The DNA of the CDR3 is TGTGCCAGCAGCTTAAGGGAGGAGACCCAGTACTTC. It codes for CASSLREETQYF.

The chain recombines TRBV9 with TRBJ2-7; 8 bases are shared with TRBD1. Looked up from germline, CDR1 is SGDLS and CDR2 is YYNGEE. This CDR3 region has 14 residues. V dropped 4 bases and J dropped 6; count of bases not matched to a gene: 9. The CDR3 nucleotides are TGTGCCAGCAGCCCTGGGACAGGTTGGGCCGAGCAGTACTTC. It specifies CASSPGTGWAEQYF. Combining the CDR3 with reference TRBV9 and TRBJ2-7 gives the whole variable domain DSGVTQTPKHLITATGQRVTLRCSPRSGDLSVYWYQQSLDQGLQFLIQYYNGEERAKGNILERFSAQQFPDLHSELNLSSLELGDSALYFCASSPGTGWAEQYFGPGTRLTVT.

The CDR3 spells CASSREQGWDSPLHF. The DNA for the CDR3 is TGTGCCAGCAGTCGCGAACAGGGCTGGGATTCACCCCTCCACTTT. The rearrangement joins TRBV6-5 to TRBJ1-6; TRBD1 might be the D (6 bases). CDR1 and CDR2 from the germline V gene are MNHEY and SVGAGI. This CDR3 region has 15 residues. V was trimmed by 5 bases and J by 8 bases, leaving 16 bases between them.

This clone was seen only a few times. The chain employs TRBV6-6 and TRBJ2-3; tentative D call: TRBD2 (5 bases). The CDR3 length is 14 residues. Germline CDR1 reads MNHNY; CDR2 reads SVGAGI (reference sequence). Trimming pared 10 bases from V and 5 bases from J, leaving 19 bases between. This CDR3 reads CATAFDWRVDTQYF. CDR3 nucleotide sequence: TGTGCCACCGCCTTCGACTGGCGGGTAGATACGCAGTATTTT.

This clone was detected only a few times. The V and J genes are TRBV29-1 and TRBJ2-7, with D perhaps matching TRBD1 (6 bases). The CDR3 totals 14 residues. CDR1 SQVTM and CDR2 ANQGSEA come from the germline V gene. V was shortened by 4 bases and J by 2 bases, with 15 bases between the two germline ends. This CDR3 is CSVGPRDKPYEQYF. The DNA for the CDR3 is TGCAGCGTTGGGCCGAGGGACAAACCCTACGAGCAGTACTTC.

This clone was found a few times. V is TRBV10-3 and J is TRBJ2-7, with a possible D match to TRBD1 (6 bases). Trimming took off 3 bases at V and 2 bases at J, with 11 bases between the two ends. Per germline, CDR1 ENHRY and CDR2 SYGVKD. The CDR3 spans 14 residues. CDR3 sequence (DNA): TGTGCCATCAGTGATACAGGGCAGCCCTACGAGCAGTACTTC. Translated: CAISDTGQPYEQYF.